This T cell receptor (beta chain) was documented in a study (TCRdb year 2016). This clonotype was picked up many times. Its antigen specificity is not known. Base qualities were left out, and no much larger clone turns up one base away. The library was generated by RT-PCR. The run used an Illumina MiSeq. TCRdb reprocessed the public reads (quality trimming at Q25 with fastp, clone calling with MiXCR) and kept in-frame beta chains. All rows with the same CDR3 protein become a single entry with the most common DNA and genes. The sample table lists about 680,000 distinct CDR3 sequences, 14% of them with a count of one. The leading ten clones occupy about 3.6% of the sample. The CDR3 runs 16 amino acids, cysteine and phenylalanine included. The sequence is cut down to CDR3 DNA, 48 bases in frame from base 1. V is cut back by 1 base and J by 6 bases, with 9 bases in the junction unmatched. The germline V gene sets CDR1 to LGHNA and CDR2 to YSLEER.

The sequence joins TRBV4-3 to TRBJ2-1; 7 central bases correspond to TRBD1. This receptor was obtained from a female donor in good health, serving as a healthy control. Sequences were obtained from memory CD4+ T cells from blood. The CDR3 here reads CASSQGRDSWGNEQFF. DNA sequence: TGCGCCAGCAGCCAAGGTCGGGACAGCTGGGGCAATGAGCAGTTCTTC.